This T cell receptor beta chain is from a study of CD8+CD57+ T cells in acquired aplastic anemia. This clonotype was found a few times. For CDR3 and TCR beta VDJ profiling, genomic DNA was the template used. MiXCR, run by TCRdb on the reads, gives a single entry per CDR3 protein. The sample holds around 190,000 distinct CDR3 sequences, around 63% seen once. Input material: sorted CD4+, CD8+, or CD8+CD57+ T cells (not recorded which) from PBMCs. The origin of this receptor is a human donor in good health.

CDR3 in amino acids: CASSLAGTGRTYEQYF. CDR3 nucleotide sequence: TGTGCCAGCAGCTTAGCTGGGACAGGGAGGACCTACGAGCAGTACTTC. The V gene is TRBV11-3, the J gene TRBJ2-7, with 9 nucleotides matching TRBD1. V shed 1 base and J 2 bases; nucleotides not matched to a gene: 6. CDR1 and CDR2 from the germline V gene are SGHNT and YENEEA. This CDR3 spans 16 amino acids.